Below are 20 T cell receptor beta chains sequenced from a single sample in a study of beta chain features in type 1 diabetes. The isolated RNA, all of it, was reverse transcribed, so expressed TCRB transcripts were what got sequenced. Profiled with immunoSEQ multiplex PCR; TCRdb holds only in-frame clones, not every one. This table has a few hundred thousand clones, around an eighth appearing once. Antigens for these TCRs are unknown. Study results and limitations: Moderately but significantly shorter TCRB CDR3s were found in Type 1 diabetes patients in all four CD4+ subsets.

Input material: naive CD4+ T cells from blood. These TCRs come from a woman aged 18-35 years with type 1 diabetes.

CDR3 region: CASSDRMSGRQGETQYF. DNA of the CDR3: TGTGCCAGTAGTGACCGGATGAGCGGGAGGCAGGGAGAGACCCAGTACTTC. The V gene is TRBV19, the J gene TRBJ2-5; 9 nucleotides align to TRBD2. The CDR3 extends over 17 amino acids. Germline values: CDR1 LNHDA, CDR2 SQIVND (reference sequence). With 5 bases clipped from V and 4 bases from J, the junction kept 14 bases outside the gene matches.

The chain combines TRBV30 with TRBJ1-3; weak D call: TRBD1 (6 bases). Deletions cut 1 base from V and 1 base from J, with 8 bases between. The germline V gene has CDR1 GTSNPN and CDR2 SVGIG (reference sequence). This CDR3 has 14 residues. The CDR3 DNA sequence: TGTGCCTGGAGTGAAGGGGGATCTGGAAACACCATATATTTT. Protein sequence: CAWSEGGSGNTIYF.

The V and J genes are TRBV10-3 and TRBJ1-5; a weak D match, TRBD1 (5 bases). The CDR3 contains 13 residues. Trimming pared 4 bases from V and 7 bases from J, leaving 11 bases between. CDR1 and CDR2 from the germline V gene are ENHRY and SYGVKD. The CDR3 region is CAISGGGGQPQHF. DNA for the CDR3: TGTGCCATCAGTGGCGGGGGAGGACAGCCCCAGCATTTT.

V and J are TRBV28 and TRBJ2-7, with 7 bases identical to TRBD2. The CDR3 extends over 16 amino acids. The V and J ends lost 4 bases and 4 bases, in that order; junction bases with no gene match: 13. CDR1 and CDR2 from the germline V gene are MDHEN and SYDVKM. As DNA, the CDR3 is TGTGCCAGCAGTTCGGCTAGGGCGGGGGACCTTTACGAGCAGTACTTC. Translated, it gives CASSSARAGDLYEQYF.

The sample holds a few counts of this clone. J is TRBJ1-5 and V is TRBV12-5; TRBD1 is a possible D gene (5 bases). Germline V CDR1 and CDR2: LGHNT, FRNRAP. The CDR3 has 13 amino acids. V lost 3 bases and J lost 6, with 9 bases in between. The CDR3 loop reads CASGFPGFQPQHF. The CDR3 region has the DNA TGTGCTAGTGGTTTCCCAGGGTTTCAGCCCCAGCATTTT.

For the CDR3, the DNA is TGTGCCACCAGCAGAGACAGGGAAGAGACCCAGTACTTC. Protein product: CATSRDREETQYF. The chain has TRBV15 and TRBJ2-5; D possibly corresponds to TRBD1 (5 bases). Per germline, CDR1 LNHNV and CDR2 YYDKDF (reference sequence). This CDR3 spans 13 amino acids. V gave up 0 bases and J gave up 3 bases, with 5 bases separating them.

The sample holds a few counts of this clone. The chain carries TRBV20-1 and TRBJ2-5, with a possible D match to TRBD2 (6 bases). The germline gives CDR1 DFQATT, CDR2 SNEGSKA (reference sequence). The CDR3 is made up of 11 amino acids. Trimming stripped 6 bases from V and 5 bases from J, with 10 bases between. CDR3 DNA sequence: TGCAGTGCAGGAGGGCCGGAGACCCAGTACTTC. It specifies CSAGGPETQYF.

This chain connects TRBV9 to TRBJ2-6; maybe TRBD2 (7 bases). Germline assignment: CDR1 SGDLS and CDR2 YYNGEE. The CDR3 consists of 17 residues. V shed 7 bases and J shed 0 bases, with 17 bases lying between them. CDR3 in amino acids: CASGERRGLSGANVLTF. CDR3 nucleotides: TGTGCCAGCGGGGAAAGGCGGGGGCTCTCTGGGGCCAACGTCCTGACTTTC.

V is TRBV7-9 and J is TRBJ1-1, with TRBD1 matching over 9 bases. V gave up 5 bases and J gave up 9 bases; unmatched junction bases: 13. Germline assignment: CDR1 SEHNR and CDR2 FQNEAQ (reference sequence). This CDR3 has 15 residues. This chain's CDR3 is CASSRTSTGGEQAFF. The CDR3 nucleotides read TGTGCCAGCAGCCGAACGTCCACAGGGGGCGAGCAAGCTTTCTTT.

V and J are TRBV29-1 and TRBJ1-1; D gene uncertain. The CDR3 runs 11 residues. The germline V gene has CDR1 SQVTM and CDR2 ANQGSEA. Trimming removed 4 bases from V and 5 bases from J, with 8 bases in between. CDR3: CSVAGFTEAFF. Written as DNA, the CDR3 is TGCAGCGTTGCGGGGTTTACTGAAGCTTTCTTT.

The CDR3 here is CASSFLDPRGTEAFF. CDR3 sequence (DNA): TGTGCCAGCAGCTTCCTTGACCCCCGAGGCACTGAAGCTTTCTTT. This rearrangement joins TRBV5-6 to TRBJ1-1; no definite D call. The V and J ends lost 2 bases and 4 bases respectively, with 15 bases between them. Per germline, CDR1 SGHDT and CDR2 YYEEEE. The CDR3 sequence is 15 residues long.

This clone has a handful of counts. The chain carries TRBV30 and TRBJ1-5; D unresolved. Germline V gives CDR1 GTSNPN, CDR2 SVGIG (reference sequence). With 4 bases removed from V and 9 bases from J, the gap between germline ends came to 19 bases. This CDR3 is built from 14 residues. The CDR3 sequence is CAWTPGQAEGPQHF. CDR3 DNA: TGTGCCTGGACCCCTGGGCAGGCCGAGGGGCCCCAGCATTTT.

The chain uses TRBV4-1 and TRBJ2-3; 9 nucleotides align to TRBD2. The CDR3 runs to 17 residues. The germline V gene has CDR1 MGHRA and CDR2 YSYEKL. The J segment lost 4 bases and the V segment lost 1 base, leaving 9 bases of the junction unmatched. The CDR3 bases are TGCGCCAGCAGCCAAGCTCCTAGCGGGAAGGGCGCAGATACGCAGTATTTT. Protein product: CASSQAPSGKGADTQYF.

In its sample, this clone was seen a few times. The chain links TRBV28 to TRBJ1-2; maybe TRBD1 (6 bases). The V end was cut by 5 bases, the J end by 8 bases, with 15 bases between. Germline V gene sequence: CDR1 MDHEN, CDR2 SYDVKM. The CDR3 contains 13 residues. CDR3 loop: CASSPPRGRGYTF. CDR3 nucleotides: TGTGCCAGCAGTCCCCCCAGGGGCCGGGGCTACACCTTC.

This chain links TRBV30 with TRBJ1-5; 10 bases line up with TRBD1. The CDR3 totals 16 residues. V lost 6 bases and J lost 2; bases outside the gene matches: 10. The germline gives CDR1 GTSNPN, CDR2 SVGIG (reference sequence). CDR3 in DNA: TGTGCCTGCCTCACCTCCGGGACAGGGGGCAATCAGCCCCAGCATTTT. Protein product: CACLTSGTGGNQPQHF.

This clone turned up a few times. V and J are TRBV2 and TRBJ2-7, with TRBD2 matching over 14 bases. Germline V gene data show CDR1 as SNHLY and CDR2 as FYNNEI. The J segment lost 0 bases and the V segment lost 6 bases, leaving 4 bases of the junction unmatched. The length of the CDR3 is 16 residues. For the CDR3, the DNA is TGTGCCAGCAGCGGACTAGCGGGAGGTGACTCCTACGAGCAGTACGTC. Protein: CASSGLAGGDSYEQYV.

The chain carries TRBV6-5 and TRBJ1-4; maybe TRBD1 (5 bases). CDR1 and CDR2 (germline): MNHEY, SVGAGI. The CDR3 consists of 14 residues. V shed 6 bases and J shed 6 bases, with 14 bases lying between them. CDR3 loop: CASRTVTQDEKLFF. The CDR3 DNA sequence: TGTGCCAGCAGGACAGTGACCCAAGATGAAAAACTGTTTTTT.

V usage is TRBV5-1 and J usage is TRBJ1-1, with D perhaps matching TRBD1 (5 bases). Germline V gene data show CDR1 as SGHRS and CDR2 as YFSETQ. This CDR3 spans 13 amino acids. Deletions cut 5 bases from V and 3 bases from J, with 11 bases between. Here the CDR3 reads CASRKGGDTEAFF. CDR3 DNA: TGCGCCAGCAGGAAGGGAGGGGACACTGAAGCTTTCTTT.

The gene calls are TRBV15 and TRBJ2-4, with TRBD2 identical over 8 bases. Germline lookup yields CDR1 LNHNV and CDR2 YYDKDF (reference sequence). This CDR3 spans 14 amino acids. V shed 4 bases, J shed 9 bases, and the junction held 8 bases outside the gene matches. The CDR3 DNA reads as TGTGCCACCAGCATCCCGGGACTAGAAGGCATTCAGTACTTC. Translation gives CATSIPGLEGIQYF.

This clone was counted only a few times. CDR3 bases: TGTGCCAGCTCACCTTCTGAGGACAGGCAGGGGACCTTC. This sequence encodes CASSPSEDRQGTF. The chain carries TRBV18 and TRBJ1-2, with 7 bases lining up with TRBD1. The V segment lost 3 bases and the J segment 14 bases; nucleotides outside the gene matches: 12. The CDR3 runs to 13 residues. Germline values: CDR1 KGHSH, CDR2 LQKENI.